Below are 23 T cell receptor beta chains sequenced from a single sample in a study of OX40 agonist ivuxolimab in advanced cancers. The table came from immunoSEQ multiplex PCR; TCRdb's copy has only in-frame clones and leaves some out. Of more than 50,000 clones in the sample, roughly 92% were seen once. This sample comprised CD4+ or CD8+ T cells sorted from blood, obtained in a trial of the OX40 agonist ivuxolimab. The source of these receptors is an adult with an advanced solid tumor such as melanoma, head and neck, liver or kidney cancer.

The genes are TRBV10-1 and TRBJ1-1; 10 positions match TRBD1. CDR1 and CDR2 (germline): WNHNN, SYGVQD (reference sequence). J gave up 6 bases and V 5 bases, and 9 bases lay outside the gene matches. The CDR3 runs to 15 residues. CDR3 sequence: CASSRDRGPWSEAFF. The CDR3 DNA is TGCGCCAGCAGTAGGGACAGGGGCCCGTGGTCTGAAGCTTTCTTT.

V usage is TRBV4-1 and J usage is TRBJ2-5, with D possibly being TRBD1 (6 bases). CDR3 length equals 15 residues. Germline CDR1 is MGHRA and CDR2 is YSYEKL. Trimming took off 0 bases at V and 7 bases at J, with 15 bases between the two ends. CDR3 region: CASSQEGAAPGTQYF. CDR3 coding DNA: TGCGCCAGCAGCCAAGAGGGGGCGGCCCCCGGGACCCAGTACTTC.

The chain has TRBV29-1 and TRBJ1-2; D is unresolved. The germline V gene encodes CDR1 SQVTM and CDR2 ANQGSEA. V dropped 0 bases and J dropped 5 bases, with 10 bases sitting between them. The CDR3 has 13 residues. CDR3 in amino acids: CSVEDYREYGYTF. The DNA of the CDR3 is TGCAGCGTTGAAGACTACAGAGAGTATGGCTACACCTTC.

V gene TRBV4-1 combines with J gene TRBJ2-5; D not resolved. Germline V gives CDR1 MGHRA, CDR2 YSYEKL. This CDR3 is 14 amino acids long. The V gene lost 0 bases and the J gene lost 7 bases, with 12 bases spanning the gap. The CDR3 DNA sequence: TGCGCCAGCAGCCAAGATTTCCCTAGAGTGACCCAGTACTTC. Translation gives CASSQDFPRVTQYF.

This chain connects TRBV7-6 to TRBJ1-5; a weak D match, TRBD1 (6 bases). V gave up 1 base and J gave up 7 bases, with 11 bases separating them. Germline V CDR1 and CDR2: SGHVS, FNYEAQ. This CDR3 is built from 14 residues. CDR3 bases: TGTGCCAGCAGCTTAGAAGGGGGAGGGCAGCCCCAGCATTTT. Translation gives CASSLEGGGQPQHF. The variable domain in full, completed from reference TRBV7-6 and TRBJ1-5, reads GAGVSQSPRYKVTKRGQDVALRCDPISGHVSLYWYRQALGQGPEFLTYFNYEAQQDKSGLPNDRFSAERPEGSISTLTIQRTEQRDSAMYRCASSLEGGGQPQHFGDGTRLSIL.

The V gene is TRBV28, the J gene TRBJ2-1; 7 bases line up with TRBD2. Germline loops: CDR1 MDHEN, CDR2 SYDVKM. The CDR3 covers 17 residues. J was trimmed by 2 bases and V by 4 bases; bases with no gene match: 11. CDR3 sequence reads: CASSSPVSGAPYNEQFF. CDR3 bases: TGTGCCAGCAGTTCCCCCGTGAGCGGGGCTCCCTACAATGAGCAGTTCTTC. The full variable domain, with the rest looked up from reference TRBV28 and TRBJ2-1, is DVKVTQSSRYLVKRTGEKVFLECVQDMDHENMFWYRQDPGLGLRLIYFSYDVKMKEKGDIPEGYSVSREKKERFSLILESASTNQTSMYLCASSSPVSGAPYNEQFFGPGTRLTVL.

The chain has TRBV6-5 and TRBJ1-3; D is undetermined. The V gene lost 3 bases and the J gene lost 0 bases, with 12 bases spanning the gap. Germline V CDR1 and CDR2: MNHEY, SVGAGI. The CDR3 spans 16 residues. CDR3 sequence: CASSYRRDFSGNTIYF. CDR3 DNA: TGTGCCAGCAGTTATCGCCGAGACTTCTCTGGAAACACCATATATTTT.

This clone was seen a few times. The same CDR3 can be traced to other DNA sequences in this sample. CDR3: CASSTIGGDNEQFF. The CDR3 DNA follows: TGTGCCAGCAGTACAATCGGGGGGGACAATGAGCAGTTCTTC. This chain links TRBV28 with TRBJ2-1; TRBD2 matches at 8 bases. V was clipped by 5 bases and J by 5 bases; unmatched bases: 5. The CDR3 runs to 14 residues. Germline CDR1 reads MDHEN; CDR2 reads SYDVKM. The full variable domain, with the rest looked up from reference TRBV28 and TRBJ2-1, is DVKVTQSSRYLVKRTGEKVFLECVQDMDHENMFWYRQDPGLGLRLIYFSYDVKMKEKGDIPEGYSVSREKKERFSLILESASTNQTSMYLCASSTIGGDNEQFFGPGTRLTVL.

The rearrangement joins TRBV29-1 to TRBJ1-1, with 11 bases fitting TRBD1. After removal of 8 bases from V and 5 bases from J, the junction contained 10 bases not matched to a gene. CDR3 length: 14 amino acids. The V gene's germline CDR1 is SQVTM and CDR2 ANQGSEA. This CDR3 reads CSSTLGTGGTEAFF. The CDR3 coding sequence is TGCAGCTCTACCCTCGGGACAGGGGGGACTGAAGCTTTCTTT. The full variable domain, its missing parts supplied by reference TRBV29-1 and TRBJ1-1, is SAVISQKPSRDICQRGTSLTIQCQVDSQVTMMFWYRQQPGQSLTLIATANQGSEATYESGFVIDKFPISRPNLTFSTLTVSNMSPEDSSIYLCSSTLGTGGTEAFFGQGTRLTVV.

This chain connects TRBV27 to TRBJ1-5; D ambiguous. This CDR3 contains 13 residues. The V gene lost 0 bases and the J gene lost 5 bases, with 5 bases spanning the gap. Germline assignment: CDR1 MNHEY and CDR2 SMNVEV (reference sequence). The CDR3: CASSLSFHQPQHF. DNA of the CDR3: TGTGCCAGCAGTTTATCGTTTCATCAGCCCCAGCATTTT.

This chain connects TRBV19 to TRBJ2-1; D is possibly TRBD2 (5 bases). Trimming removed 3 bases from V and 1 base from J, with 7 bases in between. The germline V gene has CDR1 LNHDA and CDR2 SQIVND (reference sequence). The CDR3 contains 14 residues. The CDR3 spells CASSIGESYNEQFF. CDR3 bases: TGTGCCAGTAGTATTGGGGAGTCCTACAATGAGCAGTTCTTC.

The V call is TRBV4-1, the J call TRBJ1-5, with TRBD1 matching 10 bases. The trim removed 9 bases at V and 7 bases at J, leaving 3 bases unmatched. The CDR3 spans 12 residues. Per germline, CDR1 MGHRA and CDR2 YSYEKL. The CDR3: CASRQGAQPQHF. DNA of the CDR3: TGCGCCAGTCGACAGGGGGCCCAGCCCCAGCATTTT.

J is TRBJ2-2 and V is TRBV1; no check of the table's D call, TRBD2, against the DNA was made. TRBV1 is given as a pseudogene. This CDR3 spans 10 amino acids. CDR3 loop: CTNVVGELFF. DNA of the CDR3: TGCACCAACGTAGTTGGGGAGCTGTTTTTT.

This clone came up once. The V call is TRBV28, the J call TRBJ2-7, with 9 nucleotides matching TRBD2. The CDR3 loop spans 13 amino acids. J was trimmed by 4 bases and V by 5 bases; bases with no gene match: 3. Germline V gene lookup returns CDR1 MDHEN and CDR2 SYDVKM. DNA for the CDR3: TGTGCCAGCAGTCTAGCGGGGAAGTACGAGCAGTACTTC. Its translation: CASSLAGKYEQYF.

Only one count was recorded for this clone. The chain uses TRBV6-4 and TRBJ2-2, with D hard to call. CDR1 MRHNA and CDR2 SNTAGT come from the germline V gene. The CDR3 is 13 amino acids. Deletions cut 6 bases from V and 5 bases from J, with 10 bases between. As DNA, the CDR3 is TGTGCCAGCAGCGTCCTTGGGACCGGGGAGCTGTTTTTT. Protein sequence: CASSVLGTGELFF.

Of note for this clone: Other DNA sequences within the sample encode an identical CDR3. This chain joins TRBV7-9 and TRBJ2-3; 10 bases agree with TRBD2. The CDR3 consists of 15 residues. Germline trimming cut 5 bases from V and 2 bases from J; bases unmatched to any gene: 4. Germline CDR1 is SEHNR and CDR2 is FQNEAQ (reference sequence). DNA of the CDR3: TGTGCCAGCAGCCCTAGCGGGGGCGCCACAGATACGCAGTATTTT. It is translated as CASSPSGGATDTQYF.

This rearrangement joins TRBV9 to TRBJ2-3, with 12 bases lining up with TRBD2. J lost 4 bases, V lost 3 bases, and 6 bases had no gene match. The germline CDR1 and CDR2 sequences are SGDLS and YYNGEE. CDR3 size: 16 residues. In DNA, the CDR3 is TGTGCCAGCAGCGGCCTAGCGGGGGGGCCCGCAGATACGCAGTATTTT. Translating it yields CASSGLAGGPADTQYF.

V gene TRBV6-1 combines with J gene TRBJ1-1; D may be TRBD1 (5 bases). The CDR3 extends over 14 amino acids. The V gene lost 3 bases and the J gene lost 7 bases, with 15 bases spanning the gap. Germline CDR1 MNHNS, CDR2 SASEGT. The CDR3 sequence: CASSEGRSGSEAFF. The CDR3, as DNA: TGTGCCAGCAGTGAGGGGCGGTCAGGGAGTGAAGCTTTCTTT.

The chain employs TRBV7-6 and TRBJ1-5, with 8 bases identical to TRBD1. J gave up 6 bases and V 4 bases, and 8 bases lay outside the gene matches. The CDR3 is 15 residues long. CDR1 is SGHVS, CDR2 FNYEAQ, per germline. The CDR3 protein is CASSYQRQGSQPQHF. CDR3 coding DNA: TGTGCCAGCAGCTATCAACGACAGGGGAGTCAGCCCCAGCATTTT.

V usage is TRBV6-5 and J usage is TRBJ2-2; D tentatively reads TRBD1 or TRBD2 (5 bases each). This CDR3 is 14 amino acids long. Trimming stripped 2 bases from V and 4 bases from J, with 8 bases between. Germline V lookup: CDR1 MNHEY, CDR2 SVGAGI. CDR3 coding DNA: TGTGCCAGCAGTTACGGGGGTCCCACCGGGGAGCTGTTTTTT. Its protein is CASSYGGPTGELFF.

The CDR3 DNA sequence: TGTGCCAGCAGTCTTTCTGGGGGAGATACGCAGTATTTT. It translates to CASSLSGGDTQYF. V and J are TRBV28 and TRBJ2-3; D might be TRBD1 or TRBD2, each matching 5 bases. V was cut by 5 bases and J by 5 bases, with 11 bases left in between. CDR3 size: 13 residues. Looked up from germline, CDR1 is MDHEN and CDR2 is SYDVKM.

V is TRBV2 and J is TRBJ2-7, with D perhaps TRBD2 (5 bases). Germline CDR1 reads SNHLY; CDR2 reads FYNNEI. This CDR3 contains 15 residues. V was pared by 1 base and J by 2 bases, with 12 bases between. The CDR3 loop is CASSEGRGRTYEQYF. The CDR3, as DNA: TGTGCCAGCAGTGAAGGCCGGGGTAGGACCTACGAGCAGTACTTC.

The CDR3 reads CASSAHSYEQYF. DNA of the CDR3: TGTGCCAGCAGTGCCCACTCCTACGAGCAGTACTTC. The chain uses TRBV6-5 and TRBJ2-7; D gene unclear. The CDR3 runs 12 residues. The germline V gene encodes CDR1 MNHEY and CDR2 SVGAGI. V lost 5 bases and J 0 bases, leaving 5 bases between the germline ends.